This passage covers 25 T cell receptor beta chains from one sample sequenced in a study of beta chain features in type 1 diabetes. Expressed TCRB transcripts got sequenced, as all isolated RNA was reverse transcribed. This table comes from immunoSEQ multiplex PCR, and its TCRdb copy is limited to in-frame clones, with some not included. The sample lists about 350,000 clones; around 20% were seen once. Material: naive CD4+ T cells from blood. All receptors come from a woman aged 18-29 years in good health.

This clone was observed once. Here the CDR3 reads CASSLVPGQANTEAFF. CDR3 in DNA: TGCGCCAGCAGCTTGGTACCAGGGCAAGCAAACACTGAAGCTTTCTTT. The chain couples TRBV5-1 to TRBJ1-1, with D possibly being TRBD1 (5 bases). V was pared by 0 bases and J by 2 bases, with 14 bases between. The CDR3 is made up of 16 amino acids. Germline V gives CDR1 SGHRS, CDR2 YFSETQ.

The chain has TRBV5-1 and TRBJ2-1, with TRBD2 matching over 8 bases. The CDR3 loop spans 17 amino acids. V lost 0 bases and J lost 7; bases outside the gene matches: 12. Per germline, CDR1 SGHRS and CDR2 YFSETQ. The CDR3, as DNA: TGCGCCAGCAGCTTGGGCCCCCGCGGGGGGCCAACGAATGAGCAGTTCTTC. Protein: CASSLGPRGGPTNEQFF.

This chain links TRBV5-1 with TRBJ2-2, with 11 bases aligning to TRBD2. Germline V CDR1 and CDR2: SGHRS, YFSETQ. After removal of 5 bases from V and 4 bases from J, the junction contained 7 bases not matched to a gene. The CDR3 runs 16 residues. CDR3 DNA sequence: TGCGCCAGCAGTCCCACTAGCGGGGGAGGCACCGGGGAGCTGTTTTTT. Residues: CASSPTSGGGTGELFF.

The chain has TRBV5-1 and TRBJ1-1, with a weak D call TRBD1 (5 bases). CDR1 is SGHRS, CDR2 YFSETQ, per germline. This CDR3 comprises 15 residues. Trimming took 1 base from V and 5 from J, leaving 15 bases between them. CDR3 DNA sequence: TGCGCCAGCAGCTTGAGGGCAGGGTTGGGTACTGAAGCTTTCTTT. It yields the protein CASSLRAGLGTEAFF.

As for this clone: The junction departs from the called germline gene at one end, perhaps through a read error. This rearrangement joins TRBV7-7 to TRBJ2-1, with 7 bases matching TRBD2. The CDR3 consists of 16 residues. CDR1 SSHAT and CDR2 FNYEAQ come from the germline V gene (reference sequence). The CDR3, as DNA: TGTGCTAGCAGCCAAATCGGGACTAATTCCTACAATGAGCAGTTCTTC. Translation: CASSQIGTNSYNEQFF.

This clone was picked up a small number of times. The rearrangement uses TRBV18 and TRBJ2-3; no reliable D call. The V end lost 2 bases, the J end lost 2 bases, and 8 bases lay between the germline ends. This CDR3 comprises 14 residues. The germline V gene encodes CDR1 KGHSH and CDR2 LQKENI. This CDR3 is CASSPYDSTDTQYF. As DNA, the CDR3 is TGTGCCAGCTCACCATATGACTCCACAGATACGCAGTATTTT.

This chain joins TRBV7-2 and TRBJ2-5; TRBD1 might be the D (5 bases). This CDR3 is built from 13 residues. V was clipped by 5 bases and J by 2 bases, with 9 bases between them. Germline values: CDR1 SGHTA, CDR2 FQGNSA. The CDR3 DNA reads TGTGCCAGCAGCAGGACAATTCAAGAGACCCAGTACTTC. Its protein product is CASSRTIQETQYF.

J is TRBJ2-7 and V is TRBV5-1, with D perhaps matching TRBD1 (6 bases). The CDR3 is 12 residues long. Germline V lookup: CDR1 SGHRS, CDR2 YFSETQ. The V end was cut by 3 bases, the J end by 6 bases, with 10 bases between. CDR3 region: CASSSRGSEQYF. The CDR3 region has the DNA TGCGCCAGCAGCTCCAGGGGTTCCGAGCAGTACTTC.

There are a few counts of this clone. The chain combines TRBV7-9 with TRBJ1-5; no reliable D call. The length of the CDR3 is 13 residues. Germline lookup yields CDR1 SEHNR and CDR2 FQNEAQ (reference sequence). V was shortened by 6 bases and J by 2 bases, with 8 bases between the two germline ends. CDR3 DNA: TGTGCCAGCAGTACCGAGGGCAATCAGCCCCAGCATTTT. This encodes CASSTEGNQPQHF.

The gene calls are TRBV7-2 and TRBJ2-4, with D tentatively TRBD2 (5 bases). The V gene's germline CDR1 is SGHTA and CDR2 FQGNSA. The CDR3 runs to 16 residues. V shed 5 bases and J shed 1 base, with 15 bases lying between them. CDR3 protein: CASSPGLLRAKNIQYF. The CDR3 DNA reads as TGTGCCAGCAGCCCTGGACTCCTTCGGGCCAAAAACATTCAGTACTTC.

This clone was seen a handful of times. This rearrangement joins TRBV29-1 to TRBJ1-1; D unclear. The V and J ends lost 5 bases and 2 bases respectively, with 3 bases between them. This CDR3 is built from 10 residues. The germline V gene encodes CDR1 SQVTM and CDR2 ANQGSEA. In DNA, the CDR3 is TGCAGCGTTCAAAACACTGAAGCTTTCTTT. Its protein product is CSVQNTEAFF.

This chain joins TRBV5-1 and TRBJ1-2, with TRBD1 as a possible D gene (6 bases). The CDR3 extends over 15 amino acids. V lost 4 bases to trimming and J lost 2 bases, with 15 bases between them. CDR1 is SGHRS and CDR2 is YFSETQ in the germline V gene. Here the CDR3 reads CASSERTGFNYGYTF. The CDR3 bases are TGCGCCAGCAGCGAGCGTACAGGGTTCAACTATGGCTACACCTTC.

The DNA for the CDR3 is TGTGCCAGCAGCTTAGCGAGAGATACGCAGTATTTT. Amino acid sequence: CASSLARDTQYF. The chain has TRBV7-8 and TRBJ2-3, with D uncertain. Germline CDR1 and CDR2: SGHVS and FQNEAQ. Trimming shortened V by 0 bases and J by 5 bases, and 3 bases separated the two germline ends. The CDR3 has 12 residues.

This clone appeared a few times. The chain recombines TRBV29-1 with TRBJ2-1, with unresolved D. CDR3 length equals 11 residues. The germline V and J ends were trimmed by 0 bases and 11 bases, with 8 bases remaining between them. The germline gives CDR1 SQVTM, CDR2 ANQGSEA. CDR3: CSVEEAEKQFF. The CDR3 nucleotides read TGCAGCGTTGAAGAAGCCGAGAAGCAGTTCTTC.

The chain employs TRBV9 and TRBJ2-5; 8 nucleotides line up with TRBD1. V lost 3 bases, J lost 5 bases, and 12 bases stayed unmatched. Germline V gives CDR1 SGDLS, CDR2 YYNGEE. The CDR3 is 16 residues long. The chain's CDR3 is CASSARTGRGQETQYF. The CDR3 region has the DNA TGTGCCAGCAGCGCCCGGACGGGCAGGGGGCAGGAGACCCAGTACTTC.

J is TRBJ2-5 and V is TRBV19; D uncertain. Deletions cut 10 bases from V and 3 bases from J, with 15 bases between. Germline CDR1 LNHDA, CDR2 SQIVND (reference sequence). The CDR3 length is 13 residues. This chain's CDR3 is CATSPLAEETQYF. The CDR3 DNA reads TGTGCCACCAGCCCGTTGGCGGAAGAGACCCAGTACTTC.

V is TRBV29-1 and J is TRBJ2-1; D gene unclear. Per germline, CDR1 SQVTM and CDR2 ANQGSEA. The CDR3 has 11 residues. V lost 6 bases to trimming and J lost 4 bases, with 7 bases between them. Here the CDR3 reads CSVEVYNEQFF. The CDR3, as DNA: TGCAGCGTCGAGGTGTACAATGAGCAGTTCTTC.

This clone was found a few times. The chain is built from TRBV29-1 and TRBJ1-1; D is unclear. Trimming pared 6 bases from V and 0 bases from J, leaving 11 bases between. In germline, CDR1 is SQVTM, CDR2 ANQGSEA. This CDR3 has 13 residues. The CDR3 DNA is TGCAGCGTAACTGAGATTATGAACACTGAAGCTTTCTTT. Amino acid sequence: CSVTEIMNTEAFF.

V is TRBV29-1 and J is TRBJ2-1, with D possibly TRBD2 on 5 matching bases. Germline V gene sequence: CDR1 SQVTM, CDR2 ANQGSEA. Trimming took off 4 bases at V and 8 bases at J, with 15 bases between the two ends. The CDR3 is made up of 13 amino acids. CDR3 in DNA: TGCAGCGTTGTGAGGGAGCACGCCCATGAGCAGTTCTTC. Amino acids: CSVVREHAHEQFF.

Here the CDR3 reads CASSFLLAGGVEQFF. Here the CDR3 DNA reads TGTGCCAGCAGCTTCCTACTGGCGGGAGGGGTTGAGCAGTTCTTC. The rearrangement links TRBV7-6 to TRBJ2-1, with TRBD2 matching 9 bases. Germline V gives CDR1 SGHVS, CDR2 FNYEAQ. With 3 bases clipped from V and 9 bases from J, the junction kept 9 bases outside the gene matches. The CDR3 contains 15 residues.

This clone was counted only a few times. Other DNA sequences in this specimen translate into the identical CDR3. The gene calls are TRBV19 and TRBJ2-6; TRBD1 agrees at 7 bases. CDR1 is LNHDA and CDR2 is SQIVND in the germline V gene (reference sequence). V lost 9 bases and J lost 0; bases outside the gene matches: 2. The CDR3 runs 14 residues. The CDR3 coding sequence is TGTGCCAGCCGGGACAGCTCTGGGGCCAACGTCCTGACTTTC. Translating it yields CASRDSSGANVLTF.

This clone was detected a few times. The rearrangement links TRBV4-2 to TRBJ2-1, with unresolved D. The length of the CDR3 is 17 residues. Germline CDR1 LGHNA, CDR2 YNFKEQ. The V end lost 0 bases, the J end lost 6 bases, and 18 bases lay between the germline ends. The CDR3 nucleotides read TGTGCCAGCAGCCAAGAGGGTTGGTACAAGACATTCAATGAGCAGTTCTTC. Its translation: CASSQEGWYKTFNEQFF.

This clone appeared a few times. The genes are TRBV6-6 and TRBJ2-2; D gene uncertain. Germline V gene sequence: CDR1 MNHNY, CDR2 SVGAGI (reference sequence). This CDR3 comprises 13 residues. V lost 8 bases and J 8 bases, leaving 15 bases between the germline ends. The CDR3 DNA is TGTGCCAGCTATCCGCCCTACGGGGGGGAGCTGTTTTTT. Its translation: CASYPPYGGELFF.

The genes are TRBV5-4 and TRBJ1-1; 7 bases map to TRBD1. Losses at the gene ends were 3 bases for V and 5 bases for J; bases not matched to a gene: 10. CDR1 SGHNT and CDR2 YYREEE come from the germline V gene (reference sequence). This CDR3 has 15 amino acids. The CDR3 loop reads CASSSPKGARTEAFF. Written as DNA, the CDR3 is TGTGCCAGCAGCTCACCAAAGGGGGCTCGAACTGAAGCTTTCTTT.

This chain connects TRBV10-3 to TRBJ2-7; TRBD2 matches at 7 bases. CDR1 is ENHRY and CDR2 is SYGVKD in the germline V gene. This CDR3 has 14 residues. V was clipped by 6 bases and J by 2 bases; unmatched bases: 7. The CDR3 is CAIRSSGATYEQYF. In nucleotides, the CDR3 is TGTGCCATCAGATCGAGCGGGGCCACCTACGAGCAGTACTTC.